This TCR beta chain was observed in a study of blood T cell repertoires in COVID-19. Study overall: Donors in the United States, Italy and Spain gave samples during acute or convalescent COVID-19. PBMCs, B-cell-depleted T cells, or T cells provided the cDNA or gDNA that made up the material.

TCRdb's table, derived via immunoSEQ multiplex PCR, lists solely in-frame clones and lacks some. Among approximately 250,000 clones listed, 88% were seen once. V was pared by 6 bases and J by 4 bases, with 25 bases between. The CDR3 is 18 residues long. The germline CDR1 and CDR2 sequences are LNHDA and SQIVND (reference sequence). Donors were grouped by their self-reported clinical history. Sequencing was done on a sample of PBMCs or T cells enriched from blood (not recorded which). This sequence originates from a woman aged 55 to 70 in a cohort exposed to, infected with or recovered from COVID-19 (not recorded which). V usage is TRBV19 and J usage is TRBJ1-5, with a tentative D call TRBD1 (5 bases). The CDR3 loop reads CASRRDSSRREGNQPQHF. The CDR3 coding sequence is TGTGCCAGTAGAAGGGACTCTTCGCGCAGGGAGGGAAATCAGCCCCAGCATTTT.